The rows below give T cell receptor beta chains drawn from one sample of a study of cytomegalovirus exposure and HLA in healthy donors. TCRdb's table, derived via immunoSEQ multiplex PCR, lists solely in-frame clones and lacks some. The data contain roughly 100,000 clones, around 77% of them singletons. Specimen: PBMCs. The source is a woman in her thirties or forties in good health and CMV-seropositive. The conserved cysteine and the conserved F or W are not part of the CDR3 here.

v_gene	j_gene	CDR3aa
TRBV6-4	TRBJ1-1	ASAREEDAEAF
TRBV7-6	TRBJ2-1	ASSPENYEQF
TRBV19	TRBJ1-4	ASSDPGQINEKLF
TRBV5-4	TRBJ2-7	ASSLKLEGREQY
TRBV5-5	TRBJ2-7	ASSPGGQSSYEQY
TRBV7-2	TRBJ1-1	ASSLNWNRRDTEAF
TRBV4-1	TRBJ1-2	ASSQVGAKGYT
TRBV7-8	TRBJ1-5	ASSLNRVSNQPQH
TRBV9	TRBJ1-1	ASSVGTGGGKAF
TRBV6-5	TRBJ1-1	ASSYSRSVNTEAF
TRBV2	TRBJ2-3	ASIRGVAETDTQY
TRBV19	TRBJ2-1	ASRIEDRGPYNEQF
TRBV28	TRBJ1-5	ASSWTVGQPQH
TRBV14	TRBJ2-1	ASSRRGQYNEQF
TRBV19	TRBJ1-1	ASSPTGLNTEAF
TRBV18	NA	ASSPVRGSGGDEQY
TRBV19	TRBJ1-5	ASRTGSSNQPQH
TRBV19	TRBJ1-1	ASSIGQARGEAF
TRBV11-2	TRBJ1-3	ASSLVRDQNTIY
TRBV9	TRBJ2-1	ASSSSGASYNEQF
TRBV4-1	TRBJ2-7	ASSQVPETYEQY
TRBV28	TRBJ1-4	ASRPQTGGREKLF
TRBV11-2	TRBJ2-7	ASSLRGFGTGTKEQY
TRBV5-1	TRBJ1-2	ASSRSDRGSYGYT
TRBV5-6	TRBJ2-2	ASSLELAGNTGELF
TRBV7-9	TRBJ1-6	ASSDRTGRNSPLH
TRBV6-4	TRBJ1-1	ASSLTGNTEAF
TRBV29-1	TRBJ1-3	SVTGGNSGNTIY
TRBV7-9	TRBJ2-1	SSSFHRGQF
TRBV7-6	TRBJ1-4	ASSRLGGVNEKLF
TRBV5-1	TRBJ2-1	ASSPRGRQF
TRBV18	TRBJ2-2	ASSPPNRGQTGELF
TRBV28	TRBJ2-7	ASCWSAAYEQY
TRBV27	TRBJ1-3	ASRTGGFGSGNTIY
TRBV19	TRBJ2-3	ASSISRGGAWGTQY
TRBV11-3	TRBJ1-1	ASSPVDPGARSTEAF
TRBV19	TRBJ1-4	ASSSRDRGYSEKLF
TRBV7-9	TRBJ1-2	ASSSGSQDYGYT
TRBV2	TRBJ2-7	ASRSGGHFYEQY
TRBV7-9	TRBJ2-7	ASSFEWEADYEQY
TRBV5-1	TRBJ1-1	ASSLGGENEAF
TRBV5-1	TRBJ2-3	ASTLQGIHTDTQY
TRBV4-1	TRBJ2-1	ASSQGPGPPREQF
TRBV27	TRBJ1-2	ASSRDRAGYT
TRBV6-4	NA	ASSYPGVPNYEQY
TRBV4-1	TRBJ2-4	ASSQVWAQTAIQY
TRBV18	TRBJ1-3	ASSPPGSGNTIY
TRBV11-2	TRBJ2-3	ASSLALGLGGRDTDTQY
TRBV19	TRBJ2-1	ASRSDSGRGGSYNEQF
TRBV5-1	TRBJ1-5	ASSSDGGNQPQH
TRBV11-3	TRBJ2-1	ASSQGSSGPYNEQF
TRBV5-1	TRBJ2-1	ASSLNLPGLTYNEQF